One sample yielded the 2 T cell receptor beta chains listed below, sequenced in a study of blood T cells in healthy people across ages. Primers used in a second PCR of about 7 to 12 cycles were a sample-barcoded 5' primer and a J-beta primer mix. TCRdb passed the 5' RACE reads through MiXCR, listing each CDR3 protein once. This sample has 580,000 or so distinct CDR3 sequences; 40% to 55% occur once, and the top ten carry around 23%. The sequencing input was blood. These receptors were obtained from a man of 80 years or more in good health.

This clonotype was counted a few times. The J gene is TRBJ1-6, the V gene TRBV13; no reliable D call. Germline CDR1 PRHDT, CDR2 FYEKMQ (reference sequence). The V gene lost 5 bases and the J gene lost 7 bases, with 18 bases spanning the gap. The length of the CDR3 is 16 residues. CDR3 bases: TGTGCCAGCAGCCCCCAGGTAGAGGGTTGGAATTCACCCCTCCACTTT. Its translation is CASSPQVEGWNSPLHF.

The chain employs TRBV29-1 and TRBJ1-1; weak D call: TRBD1 (5 bases). The V end lost 8 bases, the J end lost 5 bases, and 15 bases lay between the germline ends. Germline V gene data show CDR1 as SQVTM and CDR2 as ANQGSEA. CDR3 size: 12 residues. The CDR3 sequence: CSTGMGGTEAFF. CDR3 nucleotide sequence: TGCAGCACTGGGATGGGGGGGACTGAAGCTTTCTTT.